This TCR beta chain was documented in a study of response to subunit inactivated influenza vaccine. Study-wide results and limits: Authors suggested that a seasonal influenza vaccination recruits few new T cells each time.

In TCRdb, the RT-PCR reads were re-called with MiXCR into one record per CDR3 protein. The sample holds 600,000 to 850,000 distinct CDR3 sequences, 13% to 15% seen once. Trimming took 5 bases from V and 6 from J; bases not matched to a gene: 8. CDR3 length: 14 residues. As for this clonotype: Antigen unknown.

The rearrangement uses TRBV12-3 or TRBV12-4 and TRBJ2-3; TRBD1 matches at 7 bases. The sequence was obtained from a man aged 50 or older who received an inactivated influenza vaccine. Here the sequenced sample was PBMCs from blood, taken approximately 15 days before vaccination. The CDR3 coding sequence is TGTGCCAGCAGTAACCGGGACAGAGGGGATACGCAGTATTTT. Translated: CASSNRDRGDTQYF.